The present TCR beta chain was sequenced within a study of T-cell memory formation after mild COVID-19. Overall study findings and caveats: Researchers found some responding clones in pre-infection memory, a sign that cross-reactive memory joined.

Concerning this clonotype itself: Its antigen is unknown.

Trimming pared 1 base from V and 5 bases from J, leaving 11 bases between. The CDR3 has 15 residues. Germline V gene sequence: CDR1 SGHVS, CDR2 FQNEAQ. TCRdb re-derived calls from the 5' RACE reads in MiXCR, one entry per CDR3 protein. Of 350,000 or so distinct CDR3 sequences in the sample, 13% were seen once. This chain connects TRBV7-8 to TRBJ2-2, with D perhaps being TRBD1 or TRBD2 (6 bases each). The sequenced sample consisted of PBMCs or a T cell subset sorted from them (not recorded which). This TCR came from a man aged 18-30 years who had mild COVID-19 (a few samples of this study predate the infection). Cell type and time point are not known. CDR3 DNA: TGTGCCAGCAGCTTAGTTAGGGGGAGGACCGGGGAGCTGTTTTTT. The encoded protein is CASSLVRGRTGELFF.